The T cell receptor beta chain described here comes from a study of shared clonotypes between healthy human individuals. Notes on this clone: This sample includes further DNA sequences coding for the same CDR3.

Libraries were prepared by immunoSEQ multiplex PCR; TCRdb keeps only in-frame clonotypes and omits some of them. The data contain about 2.1 million clones, 93% of them seen just once; the ten biggest clones take up about 1.6%. Positively selected for CCR7, the CD45RO-negative cells used as naive CD8 cells excluded terminally differentiated effector memory CD45RA+ cells. The sequencing sample was made of naive CD8+ T cells from PBMCs. The clonotype was recovered from a man between 18 and 35 years old in good health. Some clones in this sample may be carry-over from other donors' samples.

The CDR3 reads CAISEGYEQYF. CDR3 bases: TGTGCCATCAGTGAAGGCTACGAGCAGTACTTC. V is TRBV10-3 and J is TRBJ2-7; the D is unclear. The V end was cut by 3 bases, the J end by 3 bases, with 3 bases between. The length of the CDR3 is 11 residues. Germline CDR1 and CDR2: ENHRY and SYGVKD.